This record concerns one T cell receptor beta chain sequence. Its antigen is unknown. No per-base quality is available; no much larger clone lies one base away. The CDR3 spans 15 residues, from the cysteine through the phenylalanine. Only the CDR3 DNA is retained, 45 bases long and in frame from the first base. V has 5 bases trimmed and J has 7 bases trimmed; junction bases matching no gene number 4. Based on the germline V gene, the CDR1 and CDR2 sequences are SGHDT and YYEEEE. The data are from a study of shared clonotypes between healthy human individuals (dated by TCRdb to about 2020). Regarding the research as a whole: The cohort included a few men and two women between 18 and 49 years of age. Per donor, leukapheresis produced somewhere between about 0.85 and 10 billion PBMCs. Per donor, three plates each were used for CD4 naive and CD4 memory, two for CD8 naive, and one for CD8 memory. To estimate repertoire size and how much clonotype sharing occurs between individuals, the study deeply sequenced the blood TCR repertoires of roughly 5 healthy adults. To increase sequencing depth and limit assay-specific biases, different laboratories used diverse techniques to prepare libraries and sequence TCR repertoires. Points the paper makes about the study in general: Incomplete sequencing was indicated by rarefaction of sorted-subset datasets, despite the large sequencing depth. Sampling was restricted to blood, and TCR repertoires in tissues likely differ from the TCR repertoires found in blood. When several donors were compared, the shared fraction of clonotypes was 5% to 6.5% for naive CD4, about 4% for naive CD8, about 2.5% for memory CD4, and less than 0.5% for memory CD8. Pairwise subsampling indicated that sequencing depth was expected to affect the degree of clonotype sharing among donors. Naive subsets generally had larger estimated clonotype richness than memory subsets. Because the study included only a small number of donors, the genetic and exposure-history diversity represented was limited. Higher generation probabilities were observed for clonotypes shared by all four sorted-subset donors than for non-shared clonotypes.

Using the deep immunoSEQ assay, TCR CDR3 regions were amplified from genomic DNA by multiplex PCR. Extracted genomic DNA from each cell subset was spread evenly across all wells of several immunoSEQ 96-well plates, with each plate serving as a replicate. For sorted subsets, 150 to 250 ng genomic DNA, equal to tens of thousands of T cell genomes, was loaded into each replicate PCR. Purified libraries were quantified with a Qubit 3.0 fluorometer, sized on a Bioanalyzer 2100, and re-quantified with the KAPA Library Quantification kit. Each immunoSEQ 96-well plate was sequenced on its own single-read 150-cycle Illumina NextSeq 550 flow cell. The paper's data handling went like this. The immunoSEQ output contained only junctional sequences without quality scores, so filtering could not match that applied to full-length reads. To assign V/J genes and CDR3, sequences were annotated using PyIR, a Python wrapper for IgBLAST v1.9, with IMGT germline references. Reads were removed for weak V/J assignments (E-value above 1e-6), missing CDR3, stop codons, out-of-frame junctions, or ambiguous translated residues. V3J clonotypes were defined as sequences sharing the same inferred V gene, J gene, and CDR3 amino acid sequence. To compute the percentage overlap between repertoires, the number of shared unique clonotypes was divided by the size of the smaller repertoire. Repertoire richness was assessed with RTK rarefaction, the Chao1 estimator, and Recon v2.1 estimates of unobserved clonotypes. Generation probabilities for all TCRbeta clonotypes obtained by the gDNA method from a handful of donors were computed using OLGA. In its TCRdb copy, this immuneACCESS table keeps in-frame sequences only and misses some clones. Where compared with another copy, unresolved V genes explain less than half of these, and the others have no known cause. The V and J calls and clone size are taken from that table; D and trimming were inferred from the DNA. For this sample the table gives roughly 2.6 million clones, of which about 92% were detected only once. Under 0.15% of the sample goes to the ten largest clones.

The donors were healthy, HIV-negative adults with no recently reported acute infections or vaccinations. Every donor was a Caucasian adult living in Nashville, Tennessee, USA. CD4+ T cells were enriched by magnetic negative selection, after which naive cells were positively selected on CD45RA and the negative fraction was taken as the memory subset. Blood was obtained by leukapheresis, after which PBMCs were separated by Ficoll-Histopaque density gradient centrifugation and cryopreserved in liquid nitrogen vapor phase. Analytical flow cytometry was used to check the purity and quantity of each magnetically sorted T cell population. Genomic DNA was isolated from every sorted fraction and measured by UV absorbance on a Nanodrop 2000c.

The chain is made from TRBV5-6 and TRBJ2-1, and TRBD2 aligns with 15 junction nucleotides. This sequence was found in a man aged 18-30 years in good health. The sequenced sample consisted of naive CD4+ T cells sorted from blood. The cell subset or site tag for this specimen amounts to: CD45RA+ positively selected. The bases read TGTGCCAGCAGTAGGACTAGCGGGGGGGCTAATGAGCAGTTCTTC. Translated, it reads CASSRTSGGANEQFF.